This TCR beta chain was recorded in a study of blood T cell repertoires in COVID-19. Study-wide background: Donors in the United States, Italy and Spain gave samples during acute or convalescent COVID-19. The analysed material was cDNA or gDNA that came from T cells, B-cell-depleted T cells, or PBMCs.

Profiled with immunoSEQ multiplex PCR; TCRdb holds only in-frame clones, not every one. The table records about 64,000 clones, roughly 90% of them present only once. Germline CDR1 is SGHRS and CDR2 is YFSETQ. The CDR3 loop spans 15 amino acids. The V segment lost 4 bases and the J segment 7 bases; nucleotides outside the gene matches: 9. The specimen was peripheral blood. V and J are TRBV5-1 and TRBJ2-7, with 12 bases matching TRBD1. This TCR was sampled from a human donor in a cohort sampled during active COVID-19. The chain's CDR3 is CASSARDRGLGEQYF. For the CDR3, the DNA is TGCGCCAGCAGCGCCCGGGACAGGGGGCTGGGGGAGCAGTACTTC.